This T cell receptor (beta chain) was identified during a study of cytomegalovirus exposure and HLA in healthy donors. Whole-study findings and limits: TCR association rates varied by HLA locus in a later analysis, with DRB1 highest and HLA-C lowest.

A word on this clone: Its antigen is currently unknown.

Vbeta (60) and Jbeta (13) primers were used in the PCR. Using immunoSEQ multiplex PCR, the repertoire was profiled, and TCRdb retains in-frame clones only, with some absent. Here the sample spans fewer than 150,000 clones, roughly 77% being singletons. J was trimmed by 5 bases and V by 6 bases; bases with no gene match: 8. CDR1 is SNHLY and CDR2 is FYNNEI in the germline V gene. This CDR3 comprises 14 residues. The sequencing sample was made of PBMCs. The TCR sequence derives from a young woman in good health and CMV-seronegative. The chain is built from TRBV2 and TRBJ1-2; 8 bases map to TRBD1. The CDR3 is CASRDRVLGYGYTF. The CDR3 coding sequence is TGTGCCAGCAGGGACAGGGTATTAGGGTATGGCTACACCTTC.